This T cell receptor (beta chain) emerged from a study of blood T cell repertoires in COVID-19. Profiled with immunoSEQ multiplex PCR; TCRdb holds only in-frame clones, not every one. The data show over 45,000 clones, with 80% to 90% seen just once and roughly 43% held by the top ten. From germline, CDR1 is MNHEY and CDR2 SVGAGI. V was trimmed by 0 bases and J by 4 bases, leaving 13 bases between them. The CDR3 extends over 16 amino acids. The gene calls are TRBV6-5 and TRBJ2-1, with TRBD1 as a possible D gene (6 bases). Sequenced: peripheral blood. The sequence came from a woman in her sixties with COVID-19, enrolled during active disease. The CDR3 loop reads CASSYSSRGSYNEQFF. The CDR3 bases are TGTGCCAGCAGTTACTCGTCGAGGGGGTCTTACAATGAGCAGTTCTTC.